The rows below give T cell receptor beta chains drawn from one sample of a study of cytomegalovirus exposure and HLA in healthy donors. The method was immunoSEQ multiplex PCR; TCRdb's version includes in-frame clones alone and lacks a portion of them. The sample shows over 100,000 clones, roughly 68% of them seen only once. Material: PBMCs. These receptors were obtained from a man between 25 and 39 years old in good health and CMV-seropositive. Each CDR3 is given with its conserved first and last residue.

v_call,cdr3_length,cdr3_aa
TRBV5-1,17,CASSLSSGRDSYNEQFF
TRBV11-3,16,CASSLSGHRAPYGYTF
TRBV5-1,14,CASSRDRGTDTQYF
TRBV9,16,CASSVDPTGNNSPLHF
TRBV11-2,15,CASSLGVAGSGELFF
TRBV5-1,15,CASSLVIGGGYEQYF
TRBV6-1,12,CATTIQISPLHF
TRBV7-2,17,CASSLIAGGQSNYGYTF
TRBV5-1,16,CASSPTTGGYGETQYF
TRBV7-6,15,CASSLVAGGPGEQFF
TRBV27,14,CASRTGVSYNEQFF
TRBV4-1,15,CASSQHLGGGETQYF
TRBV2,14,CASSYRGRNTEAFF
TRBV5-6,15,CASSHLAGGYNEQFF
TRBV29-1,14,CSVGRLAGRETQYF
TRBV5-5,13,CASRPTGDLSYTF
TRBV6-1,11,CASSELDIWNF
TRBV25-1,14,CASTATGGNTEAFF
TRBV15,16,CATSRTGTSGANVLTF
TRBV11-2,16,CASSLVVGGGTYEQYF
TRBV7-7,13,CASSSGQYNVLTF
TRBV11-2,13,CASSPPAGLKLFF
TRBV6-1,17,CASSEQVAGTQSNEQFF
TRBV18,14,CASSPDSRNTEAFF
TRBV5-1,15,CASSSGDSGTGELFF
TRBV5-4,12,CASSLDSKGYTF
TRBV29-1,16,CSVIPTGEVSYNEQFF
TRBV6-1,14,CARVDRLGNQPQHF
TRBV19,15,CASSTKDRAGYGYTF
TRBV30,15,CAWSVRQVSRNTIYF
TRBV10-1,18,CASSERLAGGPNTGELFF
TRBV6-6,15,CASSALGGPTDTQYF
TRBV5-1,13,CASSLWGDTEAFF
TRBV5-6,14,CASSYGTGENTIYF
TRBV19,15,CASKRLAVNTGELFF
TRBV6-5,11,CASSYTGRAFF
TRBV6-6,14,CASSYFPENYGYTF
TRBV7-2,13,CASRRTHDTEAFF
TRBV7-9,12,CASSQTSDEQFF
TRBV4-1,16,CASSQGLAGLEETQYF
TRBV7-2,14,CASSHSTGLNEQFF
TRBV6-4,13,CASSWTEEGEQFF
TRBV5-1,14,CASSLGSVWETQYF
TRBV5-8,14,CASSRRDRGDTIYF
TRBV18,14,CASSTNRDNYGYTF
TRBV5-3,15,CARSLHTGSGNTIYF
TRBV7-3,14,CASSRQGSNTEAFF
TRBV13,16,CASSVSGRALTDTQYF
TRBV27,13,CASSLGTRSGYTF
TRBV19,15,CASSIVGGSPNEQFF
TRBV4-1,15,CASRIGRGGVDTQYF
TRBV9,13,CASSVDFNSPLHF
TRBV5-6,14,CASSFGTGDHGYTF
TRBV4-3,15,CASSQDGAGEETQYF
TRBV30,14,CAWTGGYQGNTIYF
TRBV6-1,15,CASSGQGGPSQPQHF